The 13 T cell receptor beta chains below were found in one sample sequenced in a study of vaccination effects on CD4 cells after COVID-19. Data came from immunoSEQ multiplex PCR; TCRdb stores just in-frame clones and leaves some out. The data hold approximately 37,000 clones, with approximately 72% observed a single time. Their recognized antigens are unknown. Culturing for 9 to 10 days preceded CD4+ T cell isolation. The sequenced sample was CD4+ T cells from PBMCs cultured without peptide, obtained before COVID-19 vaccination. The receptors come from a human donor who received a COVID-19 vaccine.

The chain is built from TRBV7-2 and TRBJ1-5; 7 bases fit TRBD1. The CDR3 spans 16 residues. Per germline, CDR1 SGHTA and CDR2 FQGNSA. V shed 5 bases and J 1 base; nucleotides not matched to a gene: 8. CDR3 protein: CASSEGRRGSNQPQHF. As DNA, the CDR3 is TGTGCCAGCAGCGAGGGACGCAGGGGGAGCAATCAGCCCCAGCATTTT.

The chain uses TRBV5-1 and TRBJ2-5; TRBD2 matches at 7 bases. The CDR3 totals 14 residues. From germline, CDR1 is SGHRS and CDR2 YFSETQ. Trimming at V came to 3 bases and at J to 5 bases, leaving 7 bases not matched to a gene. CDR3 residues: CASSSAGVWETQYF. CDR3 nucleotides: TGCGCCAGCAGCTCCGCGGGGGTGTGGGAGACCCAGTACTTC.

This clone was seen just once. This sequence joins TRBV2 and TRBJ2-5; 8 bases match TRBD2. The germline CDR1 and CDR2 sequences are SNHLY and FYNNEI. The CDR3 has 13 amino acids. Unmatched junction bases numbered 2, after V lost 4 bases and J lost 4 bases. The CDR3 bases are TGTGCCAGCAGTGGGGGACTAGTAGAGACCCAGTACTTC. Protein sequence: CASSGGLVETQYF.

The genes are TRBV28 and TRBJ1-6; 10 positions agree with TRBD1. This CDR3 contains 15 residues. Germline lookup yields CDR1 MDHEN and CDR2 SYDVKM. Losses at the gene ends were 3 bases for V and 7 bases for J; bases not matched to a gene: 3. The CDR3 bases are TGTGCCAGCAGTTTCCCGGACAGGGGGAATTCACCCCTCCACTTT. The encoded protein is CASSFPDRGNSPLHF.

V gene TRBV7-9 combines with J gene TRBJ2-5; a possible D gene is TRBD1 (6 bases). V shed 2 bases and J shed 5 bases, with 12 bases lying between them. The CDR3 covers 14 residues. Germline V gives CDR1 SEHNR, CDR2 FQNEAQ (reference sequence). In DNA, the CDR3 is TGTGCCAGCAGCTTACTGGGTAGGGGGGAGACCCAGTACTTC. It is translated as CASSLLGRGETQYF.

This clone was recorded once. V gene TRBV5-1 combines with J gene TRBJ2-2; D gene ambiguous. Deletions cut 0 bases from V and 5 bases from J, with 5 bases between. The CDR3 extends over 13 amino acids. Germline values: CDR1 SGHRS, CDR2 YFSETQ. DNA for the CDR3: TGCGCCAGCAGCTTGGTTGTGACCGGGGAGCTGTTTTTT. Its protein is CASSLVVTGELFF.

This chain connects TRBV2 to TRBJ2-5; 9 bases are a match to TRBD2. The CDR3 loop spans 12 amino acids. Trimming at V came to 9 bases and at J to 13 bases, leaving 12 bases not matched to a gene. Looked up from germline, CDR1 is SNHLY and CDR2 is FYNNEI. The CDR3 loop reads CASHVGTSFGYF. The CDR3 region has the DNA TGTGCCAGTCACGTGGGGACTAGCTTTGGGTACTTC. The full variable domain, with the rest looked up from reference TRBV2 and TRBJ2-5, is EPEVTQTPSHQVTQMGQEVILRCVPISNHLYFYWYRQILGQKVEFLVSFYNNEISEKSEIFDDQFSVERPDGSNFTLKIRSTKLEDSAMYFCASHVGTSFGYFGPGTRLLVL.

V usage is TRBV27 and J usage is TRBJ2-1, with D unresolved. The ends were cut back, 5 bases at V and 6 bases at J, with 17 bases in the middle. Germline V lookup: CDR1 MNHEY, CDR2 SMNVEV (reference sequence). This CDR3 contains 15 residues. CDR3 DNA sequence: TGTGCCAGCAGTGCAAAACGAAGATCGAGCAATGAGCAGTTCTTC. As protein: CASSAKRRSSNEQFF.

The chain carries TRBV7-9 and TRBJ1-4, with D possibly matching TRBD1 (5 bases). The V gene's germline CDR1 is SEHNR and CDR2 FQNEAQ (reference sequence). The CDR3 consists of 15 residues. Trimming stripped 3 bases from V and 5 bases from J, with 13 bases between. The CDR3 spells CASSFIVGVNEKLFF. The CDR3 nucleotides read TGTGCCAGCAGCTTCATTGTGGGGGTCAATGAAAAACTGTTTTTT.

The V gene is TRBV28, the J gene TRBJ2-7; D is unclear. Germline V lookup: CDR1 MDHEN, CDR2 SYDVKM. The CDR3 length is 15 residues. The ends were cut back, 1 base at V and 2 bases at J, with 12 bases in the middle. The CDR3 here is CASSLSVGKTYEQYF. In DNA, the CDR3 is TGTGCCAGCAGTTTATCGGTTGGCAAAACCTACGAGCAGTACTTC.

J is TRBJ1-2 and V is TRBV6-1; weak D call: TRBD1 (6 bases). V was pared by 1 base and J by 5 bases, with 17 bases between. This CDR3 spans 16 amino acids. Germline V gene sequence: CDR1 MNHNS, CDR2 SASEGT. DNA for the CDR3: TGTGCCAGCAGTGAAGTACAGGGTAGGGCGGAATATGGCTACACCTTC. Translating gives CASSEVQGRAEYGYTF.

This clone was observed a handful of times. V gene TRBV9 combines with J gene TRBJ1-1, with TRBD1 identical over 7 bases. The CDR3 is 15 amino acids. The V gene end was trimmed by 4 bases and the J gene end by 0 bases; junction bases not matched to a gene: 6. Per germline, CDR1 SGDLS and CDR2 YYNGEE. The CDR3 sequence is CASSPTTGMNTEAFF. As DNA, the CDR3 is TGTGCCAGCAGCCCAACGACAGGGATGAACACTGAAGCTTTCTTT. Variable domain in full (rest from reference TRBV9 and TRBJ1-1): DSGVTQTPKHLITATGQRVTLRCSPRSGDLSVYWYQQSLDQGLQFLIQYYNGEERAKGNILERFSAQQFPDLHSELNLSSLELGDSALYFCASSPTTGMNTEAFFGQGTRLTVV.

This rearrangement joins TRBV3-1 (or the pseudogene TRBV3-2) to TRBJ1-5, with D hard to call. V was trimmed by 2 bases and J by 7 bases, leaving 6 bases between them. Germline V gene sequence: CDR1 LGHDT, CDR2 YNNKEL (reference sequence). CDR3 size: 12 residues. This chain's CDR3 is CASSQPGQPQHF. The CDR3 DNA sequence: TGTGCCAGCAGCCAACCTGGACAGCCCCAGCATTTT.